This T cell receptor (beta chain) was recovered during a study of cytomegalovirus exposure and HLA in healthy donors. The V segment lost 1 base and the J segment 2 bases; nucleotides outside the gene matches: 19. The CDR3 runs to 21 residues. Looked up from germline, CDR1 is MDHEN and CDR2 is SYDVKM. Primers for the PCR totalled 60 Vbeta and 13 Jbeta. Authors' methods: In a later analysis, of 84 million or so unique beta chains, about 10 million appeared in at least two donors. Repertoires were generated with immunoSEQ multiplex PCR, while TCRdb's copy carries only in-frame clones and drops some. From that table come the V and J calls and clone size; the DNA was used to work out D and trimming. The table records 150,000 to 200,000 clones, about 88% of them present only once.

What was sequenced was PBMCs. The chain links TRBV28 to TRBJ1-5, with TRBD1 identical over 8 bases. The receptor was derived from a man aged 30-40 years in good health and CMV-seropositive. The DNA for the CDR3 is TGTGCCAGCAGTTTATTCGGGTTGTCAGGGGGCGGTCGGTATCGCAATCAGCCCCAGCATTTT. Translating gives CASSLFGLSGGGRYRNQPQHF.